Listed below are T cell receptor beta chains from one sample, sequenced in a study of PD-L1 blockade in urothelial cancer. The data were produced by immunoSEQ multiplex PCR, yet TCRdb's version contains in-frame clones alone and is incomplete. Of some 120,000 clones listed, about 89% are singletons. Sample: PBMCs, taken around atezolizumab (anti-PD-L1) treatment. Every receptor here comes from a man aged 55-75 years with urothelial cancer. CDR3s include the opening cysteine and the closing phenylalanine or tryptophan. The D gene is left open where the match is weak.

D	V	CDR3
TRBD2	TRBV5-1	CASNRAGGPGEQYF
TRBD1	TRBV11-2	CASSFSGGLNTEAFF
TRBD1	TRBV28	CASSVQGTGNDQPQHF
TRBD1	TRBV5-6	CASSLSTGSYTF
-	TRBV5-6	CASSFTGRQETQYF
TRBD2	TRBV7-9	CASSSGLAVAPYEQYF
TRBD1	TRBV27	CASSLTGGYGSNQPQHF
TRBD1	TRBV7-2	CASSLSLGQTYEQYF
TRBD1	TRBV7-3	CASAGGDTEAFF
TRBD2	TRBV5-1	CASNIRGGDTDTQYF
TRBD1	TRBV18	CASSPRGQGIAYTF
-	TRBV10-2	CASISEADTEAFF
TRBD1	TRBV30	CAWSTTGAHTQYF
TRBD2	TRBV29-1	CSVEGTSGGFTDTQYF
TRBD1	TRBV5-4	CASSRDRGTYEQYF
-	TRBV6-1	CASRSTRGQETQYF
TRBD2	TRBV2	CASGGAGFYNEQFF
-	TRBV5-1	CASSLVVDRTYGYTF
-	TRBV7-9	CASSSLPGPPYEQYF
TRBD2	TRBV7-3	CASSLTSSGVTGELFF
-	TRBV4-2	CASSLEQGYLYGYTF
-	TRBV2	CASSLGKAGNTIYF
-	TRBV15	CATSRGEAQETQYF
TRBD1	TRBV6-5	CASSWTGFPPYEQYF
-	TRBV5-1	CASSLVGGAGANVLTF
TRBD1	TRBV6-1	CASSLPGQGADTQYF
-	TRBV9	CASSPLPGGNSPLHF
-	TRBV7-2	CASSLAAGPNTDTQYF
-	TRBV19	CASSFTVDQPQHF
-	TRBV28	CASSRRNREETQYF
-	TRBV21-1	CASSKVAGLGETQYF
TRBD2	TRBV9	CASSGLAGGPVDTQYF
-	TRBV29-1	CSVVGEDGMNTEAFF
TRBD2	TRBV7-2	CASSSGLPPSQYF
-	TRBV5-8	CASAGQLNTEAFF
-	TRBV4-3	CASSPGGRGNYGYTF
TRBD2	TRBV4-3	CASSQGLAGGLVTGELFF
-	TRBV11-3	CASSPPAVTGELFF
TRBD1	TRBV19	CASSSRQGNVMNTEAFF
-	TRBV28	CASSLGRVFGTDTQYF
TRBD1	TRBV5-1	CASSWGGQGGEQYF
TRBD2	TRBV27	CASSPGLAGGFEETQYF
TRBD1	TRBV11-2	CASSLQGADTEAFF
-	TRBV6-1	CASSDGGGYEQYF
-	TRBV7-6	CASSPGRDQETQYF